What follows are 17 T cell receptor beta chains derived from one specimen sequenced in a study of T cell responses to AZD1222 COVID-19 vaccine. TCRdb keeps only in-frame clones here, not all; method: immunoSEQ multiplex PCR. This sample has tens of thousands of clones; roughly 84% occur once, and the top ten carry roughly 20%. The source material was peripheral blood, sampled on day 0 of AZD1222 vaccination. These receptors originate from an adult in good health.

The V gene is TRBV9, the J gene TRBJ1-6; the D gene is possibly TRBD1 (5 bases). The CDR3 totals 15 residues. V was shortened by 5 bases and J by 6 bases, with 15 bases between the two germline ends. Germline V gene sequence: CDR1 SGDLS, CDR2 YYNGEE. The CDR3 DNA sequence: TGTGCCAGCAGTGGTACCGGGGCCGTTAATTCACCCCTCCACTTT. This encodes CASSGTGAVNSPLHF.

The chain couples TRBV7-8 to TRBJ1-1; D is ambiguous. The CDR3 runs 11 residues. CDR1 is SGHVS, CDR2 FQNEAQ, per germline. V was cut by 3 bases and J by 5 bases, with 4 bases left in between. This CDR3 is CASSFQTEAFF. CDR3 in DNA: TGTGCCAGCAGCTTTCAAACTGAAGCTTTCTTT.

The chain joins TRBV5-1 to TRBJ2-1, with 11 bases that match TRBD2. Trimming removed 0 bases from V and 7 bases from J; junction bases left unmatched: 6. Germline CDR1 and CDR2: SGHRS and YFSETQ. This CDR3 comprises 16 residues. CDR3 bases: TGCGCCAGCAGCTTGGCCCCGGCTAGCGGGAGGAATGAGCAGTTCTTC. Encoded protein: CASSLAPASGRNEQFF.

This chain joins TRBV19 and TRBJ1-1; no clear D. V dropped 6 bases and J dropped 11 bases, with 13 bases sitting between them. The CDR3 has 11 amino acids. Looked up from germline, CDR1 is LNHDA and CDR2 is SQIVND (reference sequence). Written as DNA, the CDR3 is TGTGCCAGTAGCGAGGCCCTGAGGGCTTTCTTT. Amino acid sequence: CASSEALRAFF.

The rearrangement links TRBV4-3 to TRBJ1-2, with D uncertain. CDR3 length equals 16 residues. The V and J ends lost 1 base and 3 bases respectively, with 15 bases between them. Looked up from germline, CDR1 is LGHNA and CDR2 is YSLEER. The CDR3 reads CASSQGAFTRHYGYTF. The CDR3 bases are TGCGCCAGCAGCCAAGGCGCGTTCACCCGGCACTATGGCTACACCTTC.

As regards this clone: Different DNA sequences within this sample yield the same CDR3. V gene TRBV28 combines with J gene TRBJ1-4, with 10 bases identical to TRBD1. CDR3 length: 14 residues. CDR1 is MDHEN and CDR2 is SYDVKM in the germline V gene. Losses at the gene ends were 4 bases for V and 7 bases for J; bases not matched to a gene: 3. This CDR3 is CASSSTGGSEKLFF. The CDR3 DNA reads as TGTGCCAGCAGTTCGACAGGGGGCTCTGAAAAACTGTTTTTT. The whole variable domain, filled in from reference TRBV28 and TRBJ1-4, reads DVKVTQSSRYLVKRTGEKVFLECVQDMDHENMFWYRQDPGLGLRLIYFSYDVKMKEKGDIPEGYSVSREKKERFSLILESASTNQTSMYLCASSSTGGSEKLFFGSGTQLSVL.

V gene TRBV28 combines with J gene TRBJ2-7, with 10 bases aligning to TRBD2. Per germline, CDR1 MDHEN and CDR2 SYDVKM. This CDR3 region has 17 residues. J lost 4 bases, V lost 3 bases, and 12 bases had no gene match. CDR3 coding DNA: TGTGCCAGCAGTTTGGGTCTAGCGGGAGCTGGTGGATACGAGCAGTACTTC. This translates into CASSLGLAGAGGYEQYF.

This clone was detected only once. This chain connects TRBV6-6 to TRBJ1-1; D remains unclear. The length of the CDR3 is 13 residues. Germline CDR1 and CDR2: MNHNY and SVGAGI (reference sequence). Trimming cost V 6 bases and J 5 bases, with 13 bases left between them. CDR3 loop: CASSRDLGTEAFF. The CDR3 nucleotides are TGTGCCAGCAGCCGAGATTTGGGGACTGAAGCTTTCTTT.

This chain connects TRBV5-8 to TRBJ2-1, with D perhaps matching TRBD1 (5 bases). V dropped 3 bases and J dropped 0 bases, with 10 bases sitting between them. The CDR3 length is 15 residues. CDR1 is SGHTS and CDR2 is YDEGEE in the germline V gene. The CDR3 here is CASSSTGSSYNEQFF. DNA of the CDR3: TGTGCCAGCAGCTCAACAGGTAGCTCCTACAATGAGCAGTTCTTC.

For the CDR3, the DNA is TGCGCCAGCAGCTTCGGACTAGCGGGAGCTTTGGAGACCCAGTACTTC. As protein: CASSFGLAGALETQYF. The chain has TRBV5-1 and TRBJ2-5; 13 nucleotides agree with TRBD2. Unmatched junction bases numbered 6, after V lost 2 bases and J lost 5 bases. The CDR3 runs to 16 residues. CDR1 and CDR2 (germline): SGHRS, YFSETQ.

The chain uses TRBV19 and TRBJ2-7; weak D call: TRBD1 (6 bases). Per the germline V gene, CDR1 is LNHDA and CDR2 is SQIVND (reference sequence). V shed 5 bases and J shed 4 bases, with 12 bases lying between them. This CDR3 region has 13 residues. The CDR3 sequence: CASSLAGVYEQYV. The CDR3 nucleotides read TGTGCCAGTAGTTTGGCAGGGGTGTACGAGCAGTACGTC.

The V and J genes are TRBV6-5 and TRBJ1-3; 8 positions agree with TRBD1. The V segment lost 0 bases and the J segment 2 bases; nucleotides outside the gene matches: 3. Germline-derived CDR1 and CDR2 are MNHEY and SVGAGI. The CDR3 covers 16 residues. The CDR3 spells CASSYSTGATGNTIYF. In DNA form, the CDR3 reads TGTGCCAGCAGTTACTCGACAGGGGCAACTGGAAACACCATATATTTT.

V usage is TRBV5-4 and J usage is TRBJ1-1, with a tentative D call TRBD1 (5 bases). CDR3 size: 12 residues. Germline loops: CDR1 SGHNT, CDR2 YYREEE (reference sequence). Trimming stripped 4 bases from V and 7 bases from J, with 11 bases between. The CDR3 DNA is TGTGCCAGCAGCCAGCGGGACGGTGAAGCTTTCTTT. Translating gives CASSQRDGEAFF. The entire variable domain, with the rest obtained from reference TRBV5-4 and TRBJ1-1, is as follows: ETGVTQSPTHLIKTRGQQVTLRCSSQSGHNTVSWYQQALGQGPQFIFQYYREEENGRGNFPPRFSGLQFPNYSSELNVNALELDDSALYLCASSQRDGEAFFGQGTRLTVV.

This clone has more than one count but fewer than ten. The rearrangement joins TRBV6-5 to TRBJ1-6; D gene uncertain. The length of the CDR3 is 15 residues. Germline assignment: CDR1 MNHEY and CDR2 SVGAGI. V lost 8 bases and J lost 6, with 17 bases in between. CDR3: CASPNGEGLNSPLHF. In DNA form, the CDR3 reads TGTGCCAGCCCTAACGGGGAAGGCCTTAATTCACCCCTCCACTTT.

This clone has just a few counts. The chain employs TRBV6-2 or TRBV6-3 and TRBJ2-7; 10 nucleotides align to TRBD1. The CDR3 is made up of 14 amino acids. J was trimmed by 7 bases and V by 2 bases; bases with no gene match: 5. Germline V gene sequence: CDR1 MNHEY, CDR2 SVGEGT. The CDR3 spells CASSYDRGQREQYV. DNA for the CDR3: TGTGCCAGCAGTTACGACAGGGGGCAAAGGGAGCAGTACGTC.

This chain joins TRBV2 and TRBJ2-2; the D gene is possibly TRBD1 (7 bases). Germline assignment: CDR1 SNHLY and CDR2 FYNNEI. There are 16 residues in the CDR3. V was pared by 2 bases and J by 9 bases, with 19 bases between. The CDR3 bases are TGTGCCAGCAGTGAACCCGGGGGCAGGGGGACCCGGGAGCTGTTTTTT. Amino acid sequence: CASSEPGGRGTRELFF.

This clone was seen a single time. The chain uses TRBV28 and TRBJ1-1; no firm D call. V lost 2 bases and J lost 0, with 4 bases in between. Germline V gives CDR1 MDHEN, CDR2 SYDVKM. The CDR3 extends over 13 amino acids. CDR3 protein: CASSLTVNTEAFF. In DNA, the CDR3 is TGTGCCAGCAGTTTAACCGTGAACACTGAAGCTTTCTTT.